These 8 T cell receptor beta chains were all obtained from the same sample, sequenced in a study of cytomegalovirus exposure and HLA in healthy donors. The PCR contained 60 Vbeta and 13 Jbeta primers. This table comes from immunoSEQ multiplex PCR, and its TCRdb copy is limited to in-frame clones, with some not included. Its clone listing holds almost 35,000 clones. The sample was PBMCs. These receptor sequences come from a woman aged 40 to 55 in good health and CMV-seropositive.

The rearrangement joins TRBV28 to TRBJ2-7, with 9 bases fitting TRBD1. Germline-derived CDR1 and CDR2 are MDHEN and SYDVKM. This CDR3 has 15 residues. The J segment lost 3 bases and the V segment lost 6 bases, leaving 9 bases of the junction unmatched. The CDR3: CASSSLQGASYEQYF. The CDR3 DNA is TGTGCCAGCAGCTCACTACAGGGGGCTAGCTACGAGCAGTACTTC.

The chain combines TRBV28 with TRBJ2-3, with 12 bases identical to TRBD2. Unmatched junction bases numbered 14, after V lost 8 bases and J lost 2 bases. The CDR3 consists of 18 residues. CDR1 is MDHEN, CDR2 SYDVKM, per germline. This chain's CDR3 is CASGNRIGLAGITDTQYF. The CDR3 region has the DNA TGTGCCAGCGGAAATAGAATAGGACTAGCGGGAATCACAGATACGCAGTATTTT.

V and J are TRBV9 and TRBJ2-7, with 13 bases fitting TRBD2. CDR1 is SGDLS and CDR2 is YYNGEE in the germline V gene. J lost 3 bases, V lost 2 bases, and 2 bases had no gene match. The length of the CDR3 is 15 residues. CDR3 region: CASSVGLAGIYEQYF. CDR3 in DNA: TGTGCCAGCAGCGTGGGACTAGCGGGAATCTACGAGCAGTACTTC. Drawing the rest from reference TRBV9 and TRBJ2-7, the complete variable domain is DSGVTQTPKHLITATGQRVTLRCSPRSGDLSVYWYQQSLDQGLQFLIQYYNGEERAKGNILERFSAQQFPDLHSELNLSSLELGDSALYFCASSVGLAGIYEQYFGPGTRLTVT.

CDR3 DNA sequence: TGTGCCAGCAGCCAAGCCGGTAGTAGCGGGGGATCGAACACCGGGGAGCTGTTTTTT. Translated: CASSQAGSSGGSNTGELFF. V and J are TRBV4-2 and TRBJ2-2; 9 nucleotides align to TRBD2. The CDR3 loop spans 19 amino acids. The trim removed 1 base at V and 0 bases at J, leaving 9 bases unmatched. Germline V gene sequence: CDR1 LGHNA, CDR2 YNFKEQ.

The V call is TRBV5-1, the J call TRBJ2-3; a possible D gene is TRBD2 (6 bases). V was trimmed by 3 bases and J by 1 base, leaving 15 bases between them. The germline gives CDR1 SGHRS, CDR2 YFSETQ. There are 16 residues in the CDR3. For the CDR3, the DNA is TGCGCCAGCAGCTCTGGGATGGGCGGGGGCACAGATACGCAGTATTTT. It translates to CASSSGMGGGTDTQYF.

The V and J genes are TRBV4-1 and TRBJ2-3, with TRBD1 matching 11 bases. With 0 bases clipped from V and 6 bases from J, the junction kept 14 bases outside the gene matches. CDR1 and CDR2 from the germline V gene are MGHRA and YSYEKL. This CDR3 comprises 19 residues. The CDR3 DNA reads as TGCGCCAGCAGCCAAGACTCGGGATTGGACAGGGGGCAAAGCGATACGCAGTATTTT. This encodes CASSQDSGLDRGQSDTQYF.

The V and J genes are TRBV5-1 and TRBJ2-7; no clear D. This CDR3 is built from 14 residues. Germline V gene data show CDR1 as SGHRS and CDR2 as YFSETQ. V was pared by 5 bases and J by 2 bases, with 14 bases between. The CDR3 sequence: CASRWSMFTYEQYF. DNA of the CDR3: TGCGCCAGCAGGTGGTCTATGTTCACCTACGAGCAGTACTTC.

This chain uses TRBV7-9 with TRBJ1-2; no reliable D call. The CDR3 extends over 12 amino acids. In germline, CDR1 is SEHNR, CDR2 FQNEAQ (reference sequence). V was clipped by 5 bases and J by 6 bases, with 10 bases between them. CDR3 DNA sequence: TGTGCCAGCAGCCCGGGATGCGATGGCTACACCTTC. It encodes CASSPGCDGYTF.